These 32 T cell receptor beta chains originate from one sample sequenced in a study of blood T cell repertoires in COVID-19. Here immunoSEQ multiplex PCR was the method, and the copy in TCRdb shows in-frame clones only, minus some. The profile covers 100,000 to 150,000 clones, with over 75% appearing a single time and under 7% taken by the ten largest. Source material: peripheral blood. These TCRs come from an elderly man with active or convalescent COVID-19.

This clone appeared a few times. The chain links TRBV11-2 to TRBJ2-1; D is possibly TRBD2 (5 bases). The CDR3 is 15 residues long. Between the trimmed V and J ends, which lost 5 bases and 5 bases, there was a span of 16 bases. CDR1 is SGHAT, CDR2 FQNNGV, per germline. CDR3 nucleotide sequence: TGTGCCAGCAGCCCGCGGACGCTCGGGGACAATGAGCAGTTCTTC. It translates to CASSPRTLGDNEQFF.

The chain combines TRBV5-1 with TRBJ2-2; possible D gene TRBD1, 6 bases. Trimming shortened V by 7 bases and J by 5 bases, and 12 bases separated the two germline ends. CDR1 is SGHRS, CDR2 YFSETQ, per germline. The CDR3 is 13 amino acids. The CDR3 here is CASQTGWTGELFF. In DNA form, the CDR3 reads TGCGCCAGCCAAACAGGGTGGACCGGGGAGCTGTTTTTT. The full variable domain, with the rest looked up from reference TRBV5-1 and TRBJ2-2, is KAGVTQTPRYLIKTRGQQVTLSCSPISGHRSVSWYQQTPGQGLQFLFEYFSETQRNKGNFPGRFSGRQFSNSRSEMNVSTLELGDSALYLCASQTGWTGELFFGEGSRLTVL.

This CDR3 reads CASTPQRANYGYTF. CDR3 nucleotide sequence: TGTGCCAGCACCCCTCAAAGAGCTAACTATGGCTACACCTTC. J is TRBJ1-2 and V is TRBV9; D gene ambiguous. The V end was cut by 6 bases, the J end by 0 bases, with 12 bases between. The CDR3 runs to 14 residues. Germline V gene data show CDR1 as SGDLS and CDR2 as YYNGEE.

The V call is TRBV6-5, the J call TRBJ2-2; D might be TRBD2 (5 bases). V was clipped by 6 bases and J by 0 bases, with 11 bases between them. Germline loops: CDR1 MNHEY, CDR2 SVGAGI. CDR3 size: 15 residues. DNA for the CDR3: TGTGCCAGCAGGCACTTACTAGCGAACACCGGGGAGCTGTTTTTT. It encodes CASRHLLANTGELFF.

This clone was counted only a few times. The CDR3 is CASSYLQENTEAFF. The CDR3 DNA follows: TGTGCCAGCAGTTACTTACAGGAGAACACTGAAGCTTTCTTT. J is TRBJ1-1 and V is TRBV6-5; tentative D call: TRBD1 (5 bases). Germline V lookup: CDR1 MNHEY, CDR2 SVGAGI. There are 14 residues in the CDR3. Between the trimmed V and J ends, which lost 1 base and 1 base, there was a span of 7 bases.

This rearrangement joins TRBV2 to TRBJ2-3; TRBD2 might be the D (6 bases). The CDR3 covers 11 residues. V lost 8 bases to trimming and J lost 8 bases, with 11 bases between them. Germline loops: CDR1 SNHLY, CDR2 FYNNEI. CDR3 amino acids: CASGVRGTQYF. CDR3 in DNA: TGTGCCAGCGGGGTGCGGGGTACGCAGTATTTT.

The chain links TRBV7-3 to TRBJ2-7; 11 bases fit TRBD1. The CDR3 covers 15 residues. V trimming: 5 bases; J trimming: 0 bases; junction bases outside the gene matches: 3. Germline CDR1 is SGHTA and CDR2 is FQGTGA. The DNA for the CDR3 is TGTGCCAGCAGCAGGGACAGGGGGACCTCCTACGAGCAGTACTTC. It yields the protein CASSRDRGTSYEQYF.

The chain has TRBV5-5 and TRBJ1-4; no clear D. The ends were cut back, 1 base at V and 8 bases at J, with 9 bases in the middle. In germline, CDR1 is SGHKS, CDR2 YYEKEE (reference sequence). This CDR3 has 13 residues. The CDR3 DNA sequence: TGTGCCAGCAGCTTGCATGGAGGAGAAAAACTGTTTTTT. Its translation: CASSLHGGEKLFF.

This clone was recorded many times. V and J are TRBV3-1 (or the pseudogene TRBV3-2) and TRBJ1-2; 12 bases align to TRBD1. The ends lost 2 bases at V and 4 bases at J; junction bases unmatched: 11. The germline gives CDR1 LGHDT, CDR2 YNNKEL (reference sequence). This CDR3 is 18 amino acids long. CDR3 loop: CASSQYGTGGGGIYGYTF. The CDR3 DNA sequence: TGTGCCAGCAGCCAATACGGGACAGGGGGCGGTGGTATCTATGGCTACACCTTC.

This clone came up once. The chain uses TRBV7-7 and TRBJ2-7; D is undetermined. Between the trimmed V and J ends, which lost 1 base and 6 bases, there was a span of 10 bases. This CDR3 has 13 residues. Per the germline V gene, CDR1 is SSHAT and CDR2 is FNYEAQ (reference sequence). CDR3 bases: TGTGCCAGCAGCTTAGAGAGGCAGTCCGAGCAGTACTTC. This encodes CASSLERQSEQYF.

V and J are TRBV7-6 and TRBJ1-3; 7 nucleotides agree with TRBD1. The ends lost 8 bases at V and 4 bases at J; junction bases unmatched: 11. The CDR3 consists of 15 residues. Germline CDR1 and CDR2: SGHVS and FNYEAQ. The chain's CDR3 is CASLPGGRSGNTIYF. The CDR3 region has the DNA TGTGCCAGCCTCCCAGGGGGTAGATCGGGAAACACCATATATTTT. Complete variable domain (other parts from reference TRBV7-6 and TRBJ1-3): GAGVSQSPRYKVTKRGQDVALRCDPISGHVSLYWYRQALGQGPEFLTYFNYEAQQDKSGLPNDRFSAERPEGSISTLTIQRTEQRDSAMYRCASLPGGRSGNTIYFGEGSWLTVV.

Of note for this clone: At one of its ends the junction is not consistent with the germline gene, which may arise from a read error. The V and J genes are TRBV6-5 and TRBJ1-2; 7 bases line up with TRBD1. The CDR3 runs 13 residues. Looked up from germline, CDR1 is MNHEY and CDR2 is SVGAGI. CDR3 in amino acids: CASGDSSYRGHTF. The CDR3 coding sequence is TGTGCCAGCGGGGACAGCTCCTATCGTGGCCACACCTTC.

This chain connects TRBV7-7 to TRBJ2-5, with D perhaps matching TRBD1 (5 bases). The CDR3 totals 15 residues. Trimming took 1 base from V and 3 from J, leaving 12 bases between them. Germline loops: CDR1 SSHAT, CDR2 FNYEAQ (reference sequence). The chain's CDR3 is CASSLGGRAEETQYF. Here the CDR3 DNA reads TGTGCCAGCAGCTTAGGGGGCAGGGCCGAAGAGACCCAGTACTTC.

This clone occurred many times. The chain uses TRBV19 and TRBJ2-2; the match to TRBD1 covers 8 bases. This CDR3 has 14 amino acids. J was trimmed by 5 bases and V by 8 bases; bases with no gene match: 7. Germline CDR1 LNHDA, CDR2 SQIVND (reference sequence). The CDR3 here is CASAQGVRTGELFF. In nucleotides, the CDR3 is TGTGCCAGTGCACAGGGGGTTCGAACCGGGGAGCTGTTTTTT.

The rearrangement joins TRBV5-1 to TRBJ2-2; TRBD2 is a possible D gene (6 bases). This CDR3 contains 15 residues. The germline CDR1 and CDR2 sequences are SGHRS and YFSETQ. The V end lost 0 bases, the J end lost 4 bases, and 10 bases lay between the germline ends. The CDR3 DNA reads TGCGCCAGCAGCTTGGAATCGGGAGCCACCGGGGAGCTGTTTTTT. Translating gives CASSLESGATGELFF.

To note about this clone: Other nucleotide sequences in the sample specify the same CDR3. The CDR3 sequence is CASSPQGDGYTF. In DNA form, the CDR3 reads TGTGCCAGCTCACCCCAGGGGGACGGCTACACCTTC. This chain uses TRBV18 with TRBJ1-2; TRBD1 agrees at 7 bases. V lost 3 bases and J lost 8; bases outside the gene matches: 3. The CDR3 loop spans 12 amino acids. Germline CDR1 reads KGHSH; CDR2 reads LQKENI. Combining the CDR3 with reference TRBV18 and TRBJ1-2 gives the whole variable domain NAGVMQNPRHLVRRRGQEARLRCSPMKGHSHVYWYRQLPEEGLKFMVYLQKENIIDESGMPKERFSAEFPKEGPSILRIQQVVRGDSAAYFCASSPQGDGYTFGSGTRLTVV.

This chain joins TRBV30 and TRBJ2-3, with 10 bases matching TRBD2. In germline, CDR1 is GTSNPN, CDR2 SVGIG (reference sequence). Trimming cost V 2 bases and J 4 bases; bases outside gene matches: 6. There are 15 residues in the CDR3. The CDR3 region is CAWSFRLAGADTQYF. DNA of the CDR3: TGTGCCTGGAGTTTCCGACTAGCGGGCGCAGATACGCAGTATTTT. Full variable domain (rest looked up from reference TRBV30 and TRBJ2-3): SQTIHQWPATLVQPVGSPLSLECTVEGTSNPNLYWYRQAAGRGLQLLFYSVGIGQISSEVPQNLSASRPQDRQFILSSKKLLLSDSGFYLCAWSFRLAGADTQYFGPGTRLTVL.

The chain is built from TRBV18 and TRBJ1-1; perhaps TRBD1 as D (6 bases). Per the germline V gene, CDR1 is KGHSH and CDR2 is LQKENI. The CDR3 consists of 12 residues. Trimming took 4 bases from V and 6 from J, leaving 9 bases between them. In DNA, the CDR3 is TGTGCCAGCTCACAGTCAGGGGCTGAAGCTTTCTTT. Protein sequence: CASSQSGAEAFF.

The V and J genes are TRBV2 and TRBJ1-1; tentatively, D is TRBD1 (6 bases). Germline V gene data show CDR1 as SNHLY and CDR2 as FYNNEI. V dropped 5 bases and J dropped 1 base, with 14 bases sitting between them. The length of the CDR3 is 15 residues. CDR3 loop: CASSLDSPANTEAFF. The DNA of the CDR3 is TGTGCCAGCAGTCTGGACAGTCCGGCGAACACTGAAGCTTTCTTT.

V and J are TRBV3-1 (or the pseudogene TRBV3-2) and TRBJ2-1; D remains unclear. Germline values: CDR1 LGHDT, CDR2 YNNKEL (reference sequence). This CDR3 is built from 14 residues. Trimming shortened V by 0 bases and J by 4 bases, and 7 bases separated the two germline ends. Written as DNA, the CDR3 is TGTGCCAGCAGCCAAGATCTGCGGTACAATGAGCAGTTCTTC. Encoded protein: CASSQDLRYNEQFF.

This chain joins TRBV6-2 or TRBV6-3 and TRBJ1-2, with 7 bases aligning to TRBD1. Germline loops: CDR1 MNHEY, CDR2 SVGEGT. The CDR3 spans 15 residues. The trim removed 2 bases at V and 4 bases at J, leaving 7 bases unmatched. The CDR3 bases are TGTGCCAGCAGTTACGCCAGGACAGGCGGCTATGGCTACACCTTC. Its translation is CASSYARTGGYGYTF.

CDR3 nucleotide sequence: TGTGCCAGCAGGAAGGACAGTCACGAGCAGTACTTC. Translated, it gives CASRKDSHEQYF. This chain joins TRBV6-5 and TRBJ2-7; D perhaps matches TRBD1 (6 bases). The CDR3 has 12 amino acids. Trimming removed 6 bases at V and 5 bases at J, with 11 bases between. The germline V gene encodes CDR1 MNHEY and CDR2 SVGAGI.

This sequence joins TRBV5-1 and TRBJ1-3; a weak D match, TRBD1 (5 bases). The length of the CDR3 is 15 residues. Germline V lookup: CDR1 SGHRS, CDR2 YFSETQ. V was cut by 5 bases and J by 7 bases, with 19 bases left in between. The CDR3 DNA follows: TGCGCCAGCAGGCCGGTAGGCAGCAAGGGGAACACCATATATTTT. It specifies CASRPVGSKGNTIYF.

The chain has TRBV29-1 and TRBJ2-3; a possible D gene is TRBD1 (6 bases). Trimming took 6 bases from V and 6 from J, leaving 22 bases between them. Germline V gene sequence: CDR1 SQVTM, CDR2 ANQGSEA. The CDR3 has 15 residues. CDR3 loop: CSVYGRADRGDTQYF. The CDR3 coding sequence is TGCAGCGTCTACGGTCGCGCGGATAGGGGGGATACGCAGTATTTT.

V usage is TRBV10-3 and J usage is TRBJ2-7; D possibly corresponds to TRBD1 (6 bases). This CDR3 spans 13 amino acids. CDR1 and CDR2 from the germline V gene are ENHRY and SYGVKD. Trimming stripped 1 base from V and 5 bases from J, with 9 bases between. The CDR3 DNA is TGTGCCATCAGTGAGTTCAGGGACAACGAGCAGTACTTC. Protein product: CAISEFRDNEQYF.

V and J are TRBV5-4 and TRBJ2-7, with 10 bases lining up with TRBD2. The CDR3 is 16 residues long. V was clipped by 0 bases and J by 3 bases; unmatched bases: 6. Germline V gene sequence: CDR1 SGHNT, CDR2 YYREEE (reference sequence). The CDR3: CASSLAASGGFYEQYF. The CDR3 DNA sequence: TGTGCCAGCAGCTTGGCGGCTAGCGGGGGATTCTACGAGCAGTACTTC.

This clone was detected a few times. The chain is built from TRBV7-3 and TRBJ1-2; D unclear. Germline CDR1 SGHTA, CDR2 FQGTGA. The CDR3 contains 13 residues. Trimming took 5 bases from V and 2 from J, leaving 9 bases between them. CDR3 residues: CASSPTENYGYTF. DNA for the CDR3: TGTGCCAGCAGCCCCACAGAAAACTATGGCTACACCTTC.

This sequence joins TRBV19 and TRBJ2-5; D ambiguous. Germline loops: CDR1 LNHDA, CDR2 SQIVND (reference sequence). The germline V and J ends were trimmed by 6 bases and 1 base, with 18 bases remaining between them. The CDR3 is made up of 16 amino acids. The CDR3 DNA sequence: TGTGCCAGTAGCAGAGTCGGGTCAATCAGCCAAGAGACCCAGTACTTC. This encodes CASSRVGSISQETQYF.

The chain couples TRBV2 to TRBJ2-6, with 8 bases fitting TRBD2. Germline assignment: CDR1 SNHLY and CDR2 FYNNEI. The CDR3 covers 15 residues. V gave up 5 bases and J gave up 2 bases; unmatched junction bases: 2. Here the CDR3 reads CASSSGGPGANVLTF. CDR3 sequence (DNA): TGTGCCAGCAGTAGCGGGGGCCCTGGGGCCAACGTCCTGACTTTC. Together with reference TRBV2 and TRBJ2-6, the CDR3 gives the full variable domain: EPEVTQTPSHQVTQMGQEVILRCVPISNHLYFYWYRQILGQKVEFLVSFYNNEISEKSEIFDDQFSVERPDGSNFTLKIRSTKLEDSAMYFCASSSGGPGANVLTFGAGSRLTVL.

The chain recombines TRBV7-7 with TRBJ2-1; 10 bases are a match to TRBD2. The V gene's germline CDR1 is SSHAT and CDR2 FNYEAQ (reference sequence). V trimming: 5 bases; J trimming: 10 bases; junction bases outside the gene matches: 8. CDR3 length equals 14 residues. CDR3: CASSNLAGGGEQFF. The CDR3 nucleotides are TGTGCCAGCAGCAACTTAGCGGGGGGCGGGGAGCAGTTCTTC.

The J gene is TRBJ1-5, the V gene TRBV28; D may be TRBD1 (6 bases). The CDR3 runs to 17 residues. The germline V gene has CDR1 MDHEN and CDR2 SYDVKM. V shed 2 bases and J shed 5 bases, with 19 bases lying between them. The CDR3 loop is CASSLGGSQGTHQPQHF. In nucleotides, the CDR3 is TGTGCCAGCAGTTTAGGTGGCTCACAGGGAACTCATCAGCCCCAGCATTTT. The full variable domain, completed using reference TRBV28 and TRBJ1-5, is DVKVTQSSRYLVKRTGEKVFLECVQDMDHENMFWYRQDPGLGLRLIYFSYDVKMKEKGDIPEGYSVSREKKERFSLILESASTNQTSMYLCASSLGGSQGTHQPQHFGDGTRLSIL.

The gene calls are TRBV7-9 and TRBJ2-1; 11 positions match TRBD2. V shed 8 bases and J 8 bases; nucleotides not matched to a gene: 5. This CDR3 has 13 residues. Germline loops: CDR1 SEHNR, CDR2 FQNEAQ (reference sequence). Here the CDR3 DNA reads TGTGCCAGCCATAGCGGGGGGGCCCATGAGCAGTTCTTC. This translates into CASHSGGAHEQFF. The whole variable domain, filled in from reference TRBV7-9 and TRBJ2-1, reads DTGVSQNPRHKITKRGQNVTFRCDPISEHNRLYWYRQTLGQGPEFLTYFQNEAQLEKSRLLSDRFSAERPKGSFSTLEIQRTEQGDSAMYLCASHSGGAHEQFFGPGTRLTVL.